Included here is one T cell receptor beta chain sequence, with context. What antigen it recognizes has not been identified. No base quality information exists; no much larger clone differs at one position. This specimen comes from a study of metastatic and nonmetastatic thyroid tumors (dated by TCRdb to 2019 to 2021). Notes on the research overall: The researchers compared repertoires between peripheral blood samples and tumor or nodule tissue samples from patients with malignant or benign thyroid disease. What the study reported, not specific to this receptor: TCR beta diversity was reported as significantly higher in malignant tumors than in benign nodules, in both blood and tumor samples.

The library was built by means of PCR. Instrument on record: Illumina HiSeq 4000. High-throughput sequencing was used to profile the TCR beta-chain CDR3 region of each patient. In the paper's pipeline: A classifier to discriminate distant-metastatic papillary thyroid cancer patients was built from CDR3 differences across clinicopathological groups. The Shannon index was used to measure repertoire diversity, and the Morisita-Horn index was used to measure how similar tumor and blood repertoires were. TCRdb passed the public sequencing reads through fastp at Q25 and MiXCR, retaining productive beta sequences. What appears here as the V and J calls and clone size reflects TCRdb's work, not the paper's. The sample records some 20,000 clones, roughly 38% of which are singletons. In total, the top ten clones hold 29% of the sample. No patient had received any treatment before thyroid surgery. Patient clinical samples collected from the early 2010s to the late 2010s were retrospectively analysed using T-cell receptor beta sequencing.

From its cysteine to its phenylalanine, the CDR3 spans 14 amino acids. The DNA shown is the 42-base CDR3, in frame from base 1. Ends trimmed: V by 8 bases, J by 7 bases; bases unmatched to a gene: 9. Recombination joined TRBV12-3 or TRBV12-4 with TRBJ1-5; TRBD1 lines up with 9 middle nucleotides. Sequenced material: tumor tissue. The sequence came from a female donor with papillary thyroid cancer or a benign thyroid nodule (not recorded which). Some clones in this sample may be carry-over from other donors' samples. The CDR3 region reads CASRSTGGEQPQHF. DNA sequence: TGTGCCAGCCGATCTACAGGGGGCGAACAGCCCCAGCATTTT.